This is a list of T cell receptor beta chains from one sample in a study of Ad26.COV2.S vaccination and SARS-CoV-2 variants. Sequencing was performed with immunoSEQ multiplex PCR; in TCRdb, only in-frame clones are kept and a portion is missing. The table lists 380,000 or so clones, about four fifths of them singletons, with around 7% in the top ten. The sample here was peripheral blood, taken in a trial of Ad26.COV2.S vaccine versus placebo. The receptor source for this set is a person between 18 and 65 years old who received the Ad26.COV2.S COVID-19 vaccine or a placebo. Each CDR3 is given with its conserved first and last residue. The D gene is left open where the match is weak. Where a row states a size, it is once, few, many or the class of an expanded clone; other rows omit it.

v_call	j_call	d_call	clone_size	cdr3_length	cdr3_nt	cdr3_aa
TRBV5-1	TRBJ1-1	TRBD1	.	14	TGCGCCAGCAGCTTACAGGGGTCGAACACTGAAGCTTTCTTT	CASSLQGSNTEAFF
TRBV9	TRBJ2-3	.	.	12	TGTGCCAGCAGTCAATTGGCAGATACGCAGTATTTT	CASSQLADTQYF
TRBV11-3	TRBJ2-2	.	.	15	TGTGCCAGCAGCCCTCTGGCAGGAGCGGTCGGGGAGCTGTTTTTT	CASSPLAGAVGELFF
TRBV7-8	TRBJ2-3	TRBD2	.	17	TGTGCCAGCAGCGTCGGACTAGCGGGGGGGCCCACAGATACGCAGTATTTT	CASSVGLAGGPTDTQYF
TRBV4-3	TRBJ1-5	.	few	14	TGCGCCAGCAGCCAAGTCGTCACCAATCAGCCCCAGCATTTT	CASSQVVTNQPQHF
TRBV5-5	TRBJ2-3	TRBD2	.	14	TGTGCCAGCAGCTTTGGGCTAGCGGAAGATACGCAGTATTTT	CASSFGLAEDTQYF
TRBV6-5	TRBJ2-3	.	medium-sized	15	TGTGCCAGCAGTTACTCGACCGGGAGCCCAGATACGCAGTATTTT	CASSYSTGSPDTQYF
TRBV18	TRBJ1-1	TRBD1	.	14	TGTGCCAGCTCACCCTTAGGGGAGGGGGCGAAGGCTTTCTTT	CASSPLGEGAKAFF
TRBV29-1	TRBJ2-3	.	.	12	TGCAGCGCCGACGGGGGACCAGATACGCAGTATTTT	CSADGGPDTQYF
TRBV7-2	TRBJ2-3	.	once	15	TGTGCCAGCACCGGTACTCCGACTAGCACAGATACGCAGTATTTT	CASTGTPTSTDTQYF
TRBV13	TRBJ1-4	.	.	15	TGTGCCAGCAGCGTAGGACCGGCACTTAATGAAAAACTGTTTTTT	CASSVGPALNEKLFF
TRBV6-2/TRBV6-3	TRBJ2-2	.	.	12	TGTGCCAGCAGTCAAATGACGGGGGAGCTGTTTTTT	CASSQMTGELFF
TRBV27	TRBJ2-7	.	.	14	TGTGCCAGCAGTTTATCAGGGGGACTGGGCGAGCAGTACTTC	CASSLSGGLGEQYF
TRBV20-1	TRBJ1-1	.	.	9	TGCAGTCCCGGCACTGAAGCTTTCTTT	CSPGTEAFF
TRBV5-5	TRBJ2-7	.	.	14	TGTGCCAGCAGCCAGATTACAGGGAACTACGAGCAGTACTTC	CASSQITGNYEQYF
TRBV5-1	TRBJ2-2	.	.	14	TGCGCCAGCAGCTTGAGCCCCGGAACCGGGGAGCTGTTTTTT	CASSLSPGTGELFF
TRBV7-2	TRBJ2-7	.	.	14	TGTGCCAGCAGCTTAGAGGGGTACTCCTACGAGCAGTACTTC	CASSLEGYSYEQYF
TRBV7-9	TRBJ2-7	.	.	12	TGTGCCAGCAGCTTAGACGGAGGCGAGCAGTACTTC	CASSLDGGEQYF
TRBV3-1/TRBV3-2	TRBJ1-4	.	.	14	TGTGCCAGCAGCCAAGTGACAGGTCCTGAAAAACTGTTTTTT	CASSQVTGPEKLFF
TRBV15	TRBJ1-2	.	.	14	TGTGCCACCAGCATTGGGGGGGAAGTCTATGGCTACACCTTC	CATSIGGEVYGYTF
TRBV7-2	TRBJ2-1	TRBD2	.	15	TGTGCCAGCAGCTTTGCTAGCGGGGGGGCAAAGGAGCAGTTCTTC	CASSFASGGAKEQFF
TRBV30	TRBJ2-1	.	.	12	TGTGCCTGGAGTGTACTAAGGGATGAGCAGTTCTTC	CAWSVLRDEQFF
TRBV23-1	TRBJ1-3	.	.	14	TGCGCCAGCAGCCAGGGGCAGTGGTCTGACACCATATATTTT	CASSQGQWSDTIYF
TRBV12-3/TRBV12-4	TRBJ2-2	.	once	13	TGTGCCAGCACGACGTCTGCCACCGGGGAGCTGTTTTTT	CASTTSATGELFF
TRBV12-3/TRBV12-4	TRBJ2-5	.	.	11	TGTGCCAGCAGCTCCGGGGTGGCCCAGTACTTC	CASSSGVAQYF
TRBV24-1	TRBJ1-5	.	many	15	TGTGCCACCAGTGCCGGTTGGGGGAGCAGTCAGCCCCAGCATTTT	CATSAGWGSSQPQHF
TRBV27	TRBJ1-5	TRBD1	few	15	TGTGCCAGCAGGGGACAGGGGGCTCTTAAGCAGCCCCAGCATTTT	CASRGQGALKQPQHF
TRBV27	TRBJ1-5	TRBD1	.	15	TGTGCCAGCAGTTTCTCAGGGGGCGCGGGACAGCCCCAGCATTTT	CASSFSGGAGQPQHF
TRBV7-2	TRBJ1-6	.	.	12	TGTGCCAGCAGCTTTAGAGGTTCACCCCTCCACTTT	CASSFRGSPLHF
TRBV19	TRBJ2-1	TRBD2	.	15	TGTGCCAGTAGTCCCGGGACTAGCGGGGCCAATGAGCAGTTCTTC	CASSPGTSGANEQFF
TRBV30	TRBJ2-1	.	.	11	TGTGCCTGGAGTGCCTACAATGAGCAGTTCTTC	CAWSAYNEQFF
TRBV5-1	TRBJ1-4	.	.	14	TGCGCCAGCAGCCCGGCCTCAACTAATGAAAAACTGTTTTTT	CASSPASTNEKLFF
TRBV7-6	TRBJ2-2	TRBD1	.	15	TGTGCCAGCAGCTCGACGACAGGGGGGACCGGGGAGCTGTTTTTT	CASSSTTGGTGELFF
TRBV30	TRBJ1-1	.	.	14	TGTGCCTGGAGTACCGGGGTTGGATACACTGAAGCTTTCTTT	CAWSTGVGYTEAFF
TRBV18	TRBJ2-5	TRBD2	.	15	TGTGCCAGCTCACCACAAGCGGGGGGTCAAGAGACCCAGTACTTC	CASSPQAGGQETQYF
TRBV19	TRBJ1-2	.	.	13	TGTGCCAGTTCCGGGTGGGCGAACTATGGCTACACCTTC	CASSGWANYGYTF
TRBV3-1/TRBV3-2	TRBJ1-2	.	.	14	TGTGCCAGCAGCCAAGATGGCCCCGAATATGGCTACACCTTC	CASSQDGPEYGYTF
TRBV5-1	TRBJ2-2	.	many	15	TGCGCCAGCAGCTTGGACGGACCCGCCACCGGGGAGCTGTTTTTT	CASSLDGPATGELFF
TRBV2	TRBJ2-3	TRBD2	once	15	TGTGCCAGCAGTGCGAGGGCGGGAGTCACAGATACGCAGTATTTT	CASSARAGVTDTQYF
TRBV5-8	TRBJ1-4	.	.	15	TGTGCCAGCAGCTGGGGAGGGGGTAGGAGAGAAAAACTGTTTTTT	CASSWGGGRREKLFF
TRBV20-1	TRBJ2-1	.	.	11	TGCAGTGCTGGTTATAACAATGAGCAGTTCTTC	CSAGYNNEQFF
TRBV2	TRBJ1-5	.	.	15	TGTGCGGGCACAGAGGGTTTAGGATCCAATCAGCCCCAGCATTTT	CAGTEGLGSNQPQHF
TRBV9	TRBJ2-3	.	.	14	TGTGCCAGCAGCATGAGGACAAGCACAGATACGCAGTATTTT	CASSMRTSTDTQYF
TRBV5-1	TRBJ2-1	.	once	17	TGCGCCAGCAGCCTCGGGTTACAGGGAGTCTGGGTCAATGAGCAGTTCTTC	CASSLGLQGVWVNEQFF
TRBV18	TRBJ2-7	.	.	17	TGTGCCAGCTCACCACGAAAAGGACGCCCGTTGTCCAACGAGCAGTACTTC	CASSPRKGRPLSNEQYF
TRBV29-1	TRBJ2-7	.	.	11	TGCAGCGGCGTCCAGGGTACCGAGCAGTACTTC	CSGVQGTEQYF
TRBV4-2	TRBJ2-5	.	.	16	TGTGCCAGCAGCCAAGATTGGGTTCCCTCTGGGGAGACCCAGTACTTC	CASSQDWVPSGETQYF
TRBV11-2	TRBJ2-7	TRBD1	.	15	TGTGCCAGCAGCGGTACCGGGACAGGATACCCCGAGCAGTACTTC	CASSGTGTGYPEQYF